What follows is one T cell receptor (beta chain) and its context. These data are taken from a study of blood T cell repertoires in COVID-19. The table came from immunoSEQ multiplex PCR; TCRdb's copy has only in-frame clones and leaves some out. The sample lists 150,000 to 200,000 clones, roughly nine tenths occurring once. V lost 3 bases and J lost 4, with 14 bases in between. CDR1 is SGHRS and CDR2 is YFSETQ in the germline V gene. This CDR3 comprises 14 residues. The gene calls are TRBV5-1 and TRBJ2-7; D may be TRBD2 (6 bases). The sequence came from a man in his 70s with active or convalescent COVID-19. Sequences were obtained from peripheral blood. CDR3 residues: CASSSAGGRYEQYF. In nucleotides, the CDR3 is TGCGCCAGCAGCTCCGCCGGGGGAAGGTACGAGCAGTACTTC.